This T cell receptor beta chain was identified in a study of patients and donors after allogeneic stem cell transplantation. TCRdb reprocessed the RT-PCR reads with MiXCR, giving one entry per CDR3 protein. The data contain fewer than 25,000 distinct CDR3 sequences, about 30% of them singletons. The CDR3 totals 15 residues. With V trimmed by 0 bases and J by 3 bases, 4 bases remained unmatched. The germline V gene has CDR1 MNHNY and CDR2 SVGAGI (reference sequence). Sequencing used blood, either unsorted or a sorted T cell fraction (not recorded which). The receptor was isolated from a human donor who was either an allogeneic HSCT recipient or a stem cell or donor lymphocyte infusion donor (not recorded which). It is not recorded whose cells these are; they may come from a transplant donor. The J gene is TRBJ1-1, the V gene TRBV6-6; 7 nucleotides align to TRBD1. CDR3 bases: TGTGCCAGCAGTTACTCGACAGGGTTGTACACTGAAGCTTTCTTT. This codes for CASSYSTGLYTEAFF.